These 16 T cell receptor beta chains were sequenced from one sample in a study of T cell responses to AZD1222 COVID-19 vaccine. Libraries were prepared by immunoSEQ multiplex PCR; TCRdb keeps only in-frame clonotypes and omits some of them. This sample has 120,000 or so clones, with 75% to 95% found just once. Sequenced material: peripheral blood, taken 28 days after the second dose of the MenACWY control vaccine. These receptors were collected from an adult who received the MenACWY meningococcal vaccine as a control.

The rearrangement uses TRBV28 and TRBJ1-5; D is undetermined. V was clipped by 5 bases and J by 4 bases, with 24 bases between them. CDR1 is MDHEN and CDR2 is SYDVKM in the germline V gene. This CDR3 contains 18 residues. The CDR3 DNA is TGTGCCAGCAGTACTTGGCAATCGCGGGCCGCCGCGAATCAGCCCCAGCATTTT. This gives the protein CASSTWQSRAAANQPQHF.

V is TRBV7-2 and J is TRBJ2-5; D gene ambiguous. Trimming took 1 base from V and 4 from J, leaving 13 bases between them. The CDR3 is made up of 15 amino acids. Germline V CDR1 and CDR2: SGHTA, FQGNSA. CDR3: CASSLGVGSTETQYF. Written as DNA, the CDR3 is TGTGCCAGCAGCTTAGGTGTAGGGTCCACAGAGACCCAGTACTTC.

The chain recombines TRBV11-1 with TRBJ1-1, with no clear D. Germline V gene lookup returns CDR1 SGHAT and CDR2 FQDESV (reference sequence). This CDR3 is 15 amino acids long. V was shortened by 0 bases and J by 3 bases, with 11 bases between the two germline ends. CDR3: CASSLARFMDTEAFF. The CDR3, as DNA: TGTGCCAGCAGCTTAGCACGATTCATGGACACTGAAGCTTTCTTT.

The rearrangement joins TRBV6-5 to TRBJ1-5; D gene ambiguous. The germline gives CDR1 MNHEY, CDR2 SVGAGI. Trimming stripped 0 bases from V and 6 bases from J, with 9 bases between. The CDR3 consists of 14 residues. The CDR3 DNA reads as TGTGCCAGCAGTTACTCCGGAGTGGGTCAGCCCCAGCATTTT. Translation gives CASSYSGVGQPQHF.

This sequence joins TRBV28 and TRBJ2-7; 7 bases line up with TRBD1. J lost 0 bases, V lost 6 bases, and 8 bases had no gene match. This CDR3 has 15 amino acids. In germline, CDR1 is MDHEN, CDR2 SYDVKM. The CDR3 protein is CASSPGTASSYEQYF. DNA of the CDR3: TGTGCCAGCAGCCCTGGGACAGCCAGCTCCTACGAGCAGTACTTC.

The rearrangement links TRBV20-1 to TRBJ2-5; possibly TRBD1 for D (5 bases). The germline CDR1 and CDR2 sequences are DFQATT and SNEGSKA (reference sequence). V was trimmed by 3 bases and J by 5 bases, leaving 16 bases between them. This CDR3 spans 14 amino acids. The CDR3 DNA is TGCAGTGCTAGTATCTCTACCTCAGGGGAGACCCAGTACTTC. Translation: CSASISTSGETQYF.

The rearrangement uses TRBV10-2 and TRBJ2-3; the match to TRBD2 covers 12 bases. Per the germline V gene, CDR1 is WSHSY and CDR2 is SAAADI. J gave up 4 bases and V 6 bases, and 5 bases lay outside the gene matches. This CDR3 is 15 amino acids long. The DNA of the CDR3 is TGCGCCAGCAGGACGACTAGCGGGGGTTCAGATACGCAGTATTTT. It is translated as CASRTTSGGSDTQYF.

This chain uses TRBV5-6 with TRBJ1-6; 9 bases are a match to TRBD1. V lost 0 bases and J lost 10; bases outside the gene matches: 8. CDR1 is SGHDT, CDR2 YYEEEE, per germline. This CDR3 has 16 residues. The CDR3 nucleotides are TGTGCCAGCAGCTTGGCCCGGACAGGGGTGCGGTCACCCCTCCACTTT. Its translation: CASSLARTGVRSPLHF.

V and J are TRBV28 and TRBJ2-7; no clear D. Germline V CDR1 and CDR2: MDHEN, SYDVKM. The CDR3 contains 14 residues. The germline V and J ends were trimmed by 2 bases and 2 bases, with 10 bases remaining between them. The CDR3 loop is CASSLRDAAYEQYV. CDR3 DNA: TGTGCCAGCAGTTTAAGAGATGCGGCCTACGAGCAGTACGTC.

This clone was seen only once. This chain uses TRBV13 with TRBJ2-1; D gene ambiguous. Between the trimmed V and J ends, which lost 5 bases and 12 bases, there was a span of 14 bases. The germline V gene encodes CDR1 PRHDT and CDR2 FYEKMQ (reference sequence). The CDR3 is 12 amino acids. CDR3 in DNA: TGTGCCAGCAGCGGAGCCCACCTGGGGCAGTTCTTC. Its protein is CASSGAHLGQFF.

V usage is TRBV7-3 and J usage is TRBJ2-1; D is uncertain. V lost 5 bases to trimming and J lost 5 bases, with 16 bases between them. Looked up from germline, CDR1 is SGHTA and CDR2 is FQGTGA. This CDR3 comprises 15 residues. The CDR3 spells CASSRIGLVDNEQFF. The CDR3 DNA reads as TGTGCCAGCAGCAGAATCGGGCTAGTTGACAATGAGCAGTTCTTC. Complete variable domain (other parts from reference TRBV7-3 and TRBJ2-1): GAGVSQTPSNKVTEKGKYVELRCDPISGHTALYWYRQSLGQGPEFLIYFQGTGAADDSGLPNDRFFAVRPEGSVSTLKIQRTERGDSAVYLCASSRIGLVDNEQFFGPGTRLTVL.

V and J are TRBV5-4 and TRBJ2-7; no firm D call. The V gene lost 4 bases and the J gene lost 0 bases, with 11 bases spanning the gap. This CDR3 contains 14 residues. Germline V gene data show CDR1 as SGHNT and CDR2 as YYREEE (reference sequence). This CDR3 is CASSLDGLSYEQYV. CDR3 DNA: TGTGCCAGCAGCCTTGATGGCCTCTCCTACGAGCAGTACGTC.

This chain connects TRBV13 to TRBJ2-7; TRBD2 matches at 8 bases. Trimming removed 5 bases from V and 1 base from J; junction bases left unmatched: 4. This CDR3 region has 14 residues. CDR1 is PRHDT, CDR2 FYEKMQ, per germline (reference sequence). CDR3 DNA sequence: TGTGCCAGCAGCCTCAAGCGGGGGTCCTACGAGCAGTACTTC. Protein sequence: CASSLKRGSYEQYF.

The chain uses TRBV2 and TRBJ2-7; D perhaps matches TRBD1 (6 bases). The CDR3 loop spans 16 amino acids. Germline lookup yields CDR1 SNHLY and CDR2 FYNNEI. V was clipped by 1 base and J by 2 bases, with 15 bases between them. CDR3 residues: CASSEVLGQIPYEQYV. Here the CDR3 DNA reads TGTGCCAGCAGTGAAGTGCTCGGACAGATACCCTACGAGCAGTACGTC.

The chain is built from TRBV5-5 and TRBJ1-1; D possibly corresponds to TRBD1 (5 bases). The CDR3 contains 16 residues. CDR1 and CDR2 (germline): SGHKS, YYEKEE (reference sequence). V was clipped by 1 base and J by 0 bases, with 13 bases between them. The CDR3 loop reads CASSLQGGKMNTEAFF. The CDR3 region has the DNA TGTGCCAGCAGCTTGCAGGGAGGGAAAATGAACACTGAAGCTTTCTTT. The full variable domain, rest sourced from reference TRBV5-5 and TRBJ1-1, is DAGVTQSPTHLIKTRGQQVTLRCSPISGHKSVSWYQQVLGQGPQFIFQYYEKEERGRGNFPDRFSARQFPNYSSELNVNALLLGDSALYLCASSLQGGKMNTEAFFGQGTRLTVV.

This clone occurred a few times. The CDR3 spells CASSFSDRALLEQYF. CDR3 bases: TGTGCCAGCAGCTTCTCGGACAGGGCTCTCCTCGAGCAGTACTTC. This chain links TRBV6-5 with TRBJ2-7; 8 bases match TRBD1. Trimming at V came to 6 bases and at J to 6 bases, leaving 13 bases not matched to a gene. The CDR3 length is 15 residues. Germline assignment: CDR1 MNHEY and CDR2 SVGAGI.